Below are 17 T cell receptor beta chains sequenced from a single sample in a study of T cell changes during pregnancy in multiple sclerosis (dated by TCRdb to between 2018 and 2020). To prepare the library, the immunoSEQ multiplex PCR assay was applied. TCRdb took over this immuneACCESS table, retaining in-frame rearrangements with V and J assigned. Such tables are incomplete; in checked studies, under half of the missing clones stem from an unresolved V gene, and the remainder is unexplained. Here the sample has 39,000 or so clones; almost 95% occur a single time. Of the sample, roughly 8.1% falls within the top ten clones. The sequencing used CD8+ T cells from peripheral blood mononuclear cells, collected in the third trimester of pregnancy. The receptors originated from a female donor with multiple sclerosis, enrolled in a pregnancy study.

CDR3 loop: CASSQGFSRGYTF. DNA for the CDR3: TGCGCCAGCAGCCAAGGGTTCAGTCGCGGCTACACCTTC. The rearrangement joins TRBV4-1 to TRBJ1-2; no reliable D call. V was shortened by 1 base and J by 8 bases, with 11 bases between the two germline ends. CDR1 and CDR2 (germline): MGHRA, YSYEKL. This CDR3 spans 13 amino acids.

The chain carries TRBV5-4 and TRBJ1-4; tentatively, D is TRBD1 (5 bases). Germline V gene lookup returns CDR1 SGHNT and CDR2 YYREEE (reference sequence). This CDR3 has 12 amino acids. V was shortened by 3 bases and J by 10 bases, with 10 bases between the two germline ends. The CDR3 DNA sequence: TGTGCCAGCAGCTCGGGGGGGGGAAAACTGTTTTTT. This gives the protein CASSSGGGKLFF.

This sequence joins TRBV29-1 and TRBJ2-1, with TRBD2 matching 14 bases. The V segment lost 6 bases and the J segment 0 bases; nucleotides outside the gene matches: 7. The CDR3 sequence is 17 residues long. CDR1 SQVTM and CDR2 ANQGSEA come from the germline V gene. CDR3 nucleotides: TGCAGCGTAGAGGGACTAGCGGGAGTTCGCTCCTACAATGAGCAGTTCTTC. Its protein product is CSVEGLAGVRSYNEQFF.

This chain links TRBV28 with TRBJ2-3, with D perhaps matching TRBD2 (7 bases). Between the trimmed V and J ends, which lost 3 bases and 2 bases, there was a span of 12 bases. Germline loops: CDR1 MDHEN, CDR2 SYDVKM. The CDR3 sequence is 15 residues long. CDR3 amino acids: CASSFGGLNTDTQYF. Here the CDR3 DNA reads TGTGCCAGCAGTTTCGGGGGGCTAAACACAGATACGCAGTATTTT.

The chain uses TRBV5-6 and TRBJ2-5; weak D call: TRBD2 (5 bases). V gave up 6 bases and J gave up 4 bases, with 13 bases separating them. This CDR3 region has 13 residues. Germline CDR1 reads SGHDT; CDR2 reads YYEEEE. The CDR3 protein is CASTTRIRETQYF. For the CDR3, the DNA is TGTGCCAGCACCACTAGGATACGAGAGACCCAGTACTTC.

V usage is TRBV6-5 and J usage is TRBJ2-1, with D perhaps TRBD2 (6 bases). The V and J ends lost 7 bases and 8 bases respectively, with 21 bases between them. CDR3 length: 15 amino acids. In germline, CDR1 is MNHEY, CDR2 SVGAGI. In DNA, the CDR3 is TGTGCCAGCACCCTGTCAACTTCCGGGAGCGATGAGCAGTTCTTC. It encodes CASTLSTSGSDEQFF.

The sample holds one count of this clone. V usage is TRBV27 and J usage is TRBJ2-3; 7 positions agree with TRBD2. The CDR3 length is 17 residues. CDR1 and CDR2 (germline): MNHEY, SMNVEV (reference sequence). The trim removed 0 bases at V and 0 bases at J, leaving 6 bases unmatched. The CDR3 sequence is CASSLSGREKSTDTQYF. The CDR3 DNA reads TGTGCCAGCAGTTTATCGGGGCGGGAGAAGAGCACAGATACGCAGTATTTT.

As concerns this clone: The junction and the germline gene differ at one end; a read error may be behind it. This chain's CDR3 is CASSYREGIF. CDR3 DNA: TGTGCCAGCAGTTATAGGGAGGGAATCTTT. This sequence joins TRBV2 and TRBJ1-1; no firm D call. The CDR3 is 10 residues long. Per the germline V gene, CDR1 is SNHLY and CDR2 is FYNNEI.

This clone appeared once. The V gene is TRBV4-1, the J gene TRBJ1-5, with D possibly TRBD1 on 5 matching bases. The ends were cut back, 3 bases at V and 5 bases at J, with 8 bases in the middle. The germline V gene has CDR1 MGHRA and CDR2 YSYEKL. This CDR3 is built from 13 residues. The CDR3 DNA sequence: TGCGCCAGCAGCCAGGACATTGATCAGCCCCAGCATTTT. Protein product: CASSQDIDQPQHF.

The chain combines TRBV28 with TRBJ1-5, with D uncertain. CDR1 is MDHEN and CDR2 is SYDVKM in the germline V gene. The ends were cut back, 2 bases at V and 0 bases at J, with 5 bases in the middle. The CDR3 loop spans 14 amino acids. CDR3 DNA sequence: TGTGCCAGCAGTTTAACGGTTAGCAATCAGCCCCAGCATTTT. Its translation: CASSLTVSNQPQHF.

The rearrangement links TRBV5-6 to TRBJ2-1; 9 bases align to TRBD2. V trimming: 1 base; J trimming: 1 base; junction bases outside the gene matches: 3. CDR3 length equals 16 residues. Per the germline V gene, CDR1 is SGHDT and CDR2 is YYEEEE. CDR3 in DNA: TGTGCCAGCAGCTTGTCTGCGGGAGGGTCCTACAATGAGCAGTTCTTC. It codes for CASSLSAGGSYNEQFF.

This clone appeared once. This chain uses TRBV7-3 with TRBJ1-1; the D is unclear. CDR3 size: 15 residues. Per germline, CDR1 SGHTA and CDR2 FQGTGA. Trimming pared 0 bases from V and 1 base from J, leaving 9 bases between. This CDR3 is CASSLTGGPNTEAFF. The CDR3 DNA reads as TGTGCCAGCAGCTTAACGGGAGGTCCGAACACTGAAGCTTTCTTT.

V gene TRBV27 combines with J gene TRBJ2-5; D is possibly TRBD2 (6 bases). V gave up 7 bases and J gave up 5 bases, with 8 bases separating them. CDR3 length equals 11 residues. Germline V gives CDR1 MNHEY, CDR2 SMNVEV (reference sequence). CDR3 residues: CASNGGETQYF. The CDR3 DNA reads TGTGCCAGCAACGGAGGGGAGACCCAGTACTTC.

The genes are TRBV5-6 and TRBJ2-1; D perhaps matches TRBD1 (6 bases). V lost 3 bases and J lost 4, with 11 bases in between. CDR3 length: 14 residues. CDR1 SGHDT and CDR2 YYEEEE come from the germline V gene. CDR3 residues: CASSWGTLYNEQFF. CDR3 DNA: TGTGCCAGCAGCTGGGGGACACTGTACAATGAGCAGTTCTTC.

The gene calls are TRBV7-6 and TRBJ1-1; a possible D gene is TRBD1 (6 bases). The CDR3 length is 17 residues. The ends were cut back, 0 bases at V and 6 bases at J, with 20 bases in the middle. CDR1 SGHVS and CDR2 FNYEAQ come from the germline V gene. The CDR3 coding sequence is TGTGCCAGCAGCTTAGCCAGGAGGGGGGGGCCCATCGCTGAAGCTTTCTTT. It is translated as CASSLARRGGPIAEAFF.

The chain links TRBV19 to TRBJ2-1; 10 bases agree with TRBD2. With 4 bases clipped from V and 2 bases from J, the junction kept 2 bases outside the gene matches. This CDR3 comprises 15 residues. Germline CDR1 reads LNHDA; CDR2 reads SQIVND (reference sequence). The CDR3 reads CASSKLAGPYNEQFF. CDR3 nucleotides: TGTGCCAGTAGTAAACTAGCGGGACCCTACAATGAGCAGTTCTTC.

This clone has more than one count but fewer than ten. This chain uses TRBV9 with TRBJ2-5; 11 bases fit TRBD2. Germline V gene lookup returns CDR1 SGDLS and CDR2 YYNGEE. This CDR3 is built from 15 residues. Trimming removed 4 bases from V and 5 bases from J; junction bases left unmatched: 7. The CDR3: CASSLSGRASETQYF. The CDR3 bases are TGTGCCAGCAGCCTTAGCGGGAGGGCCTCGGAGACCCAGTACTTC.